These 3 T cell receptor beta chains were all obtained from the same sample, sequenced in a study of blood T cell repertoires in COVID-19. The assay was immunoSEQ multiplex PCR, and TCRdb's table has in-frame clones only and misses some. Here the sample spans about 160,000 clones, 85% being singletons. Sequencing input: peripheral blood. These receptor sequences come from a human donor with acute or convalescent COVID-19. The donor label of this sample is uncertain.

Many counts were recorded for this clone. This chain connects TRBV29-1 to TRBJ2-7; maybe TRBD1 (5 bases). Germline CDR1 reads SQVTM; CDR2 reads ANQGSEA. The V end lost 4 bases, the J end lost 4 bases, and 20 bases lay between the germline ends. The CDR3 extends over 15 amino acids. The CDR3 DNA sequence: TGCAGCGTTGTGATGGGGAATACTGGGGCTTACGAGCAGTACTTC. Its translation: CSVVMGNTGAYEQYF.

This clone was observed at least ten times. The chain is built from TRBV25-1 and TRBJ1-4; a possible D gene is TRBD1 (6 bases). The germline V and J ends were trimmed by 0 bases and 5 bases, with 13 bases remaining between them. Germline CDR1 and CDR2: MGHDK and SYGVNS. The CDR3 loop spans 16 amino acids. Written as DNA, the CDR3 is TGTGCCAGCAGTGAATATCAAACGGGACACAATGAAAAACTGTTTTTT. It encodes CASSEYQTGHNEKLFF.

V gene TRBV4-1 combines with J gene TRBJ1-1; D gene ambiguous. This CDR3 spans 15 amino acids. The V gene lost 4 bases and the J gene lost 6 bases, with 18 bases spanning the gap. Germline V lookup: CDR1 MGHRA, CDR2 YSYEKL. The DNA for the CDR3 is TGCGCCAGCAGCCCCTCGTGGTCTACCAAACCTGAAGCTTTCTTT. Encoded protein: CASSPSWSTKPEAFF.